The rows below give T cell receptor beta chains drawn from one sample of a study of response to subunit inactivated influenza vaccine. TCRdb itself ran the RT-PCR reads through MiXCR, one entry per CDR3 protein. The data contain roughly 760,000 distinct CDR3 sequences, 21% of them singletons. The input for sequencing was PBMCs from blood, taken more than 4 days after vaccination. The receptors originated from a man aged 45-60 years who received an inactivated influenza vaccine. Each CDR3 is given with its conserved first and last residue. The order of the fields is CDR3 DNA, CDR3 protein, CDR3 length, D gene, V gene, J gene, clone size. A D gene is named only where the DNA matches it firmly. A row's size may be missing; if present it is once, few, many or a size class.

DNA: TGCAGCGTTGAATCGGTGGGACAGGGGACCTACGAGCAGTACTTC; CDR3: CSVESVGQGTYEQYF; length: 15; D: TRBD1; V: TRBV29-1; J: TRBJ2-7; size: .
DNA: TGTGCCAGCAGTTTAGGACAGGGACACAGGGAGACCCAGTACTTC; CDR3: CASSLGQGHRETQYF; length: 15; D: TRBD1; V: TRBV28; J: TRBJ2-5; size: few
DNA: TGCAGCACTAGCCGGGGGGACGGCAATCAGCCCCAGCATTTT; CDR3: CSTSRGDGNQPQHF; length: 14; D: .; V: TRBV20-1; J: TRBJ1-5; size: few
DNA: TGCAGTGCTAGAGATCGGACAGGGCTCTACGAGCAGTACTTC; CDR3: CSARDRTGLYEQYF; length: 14; D: TRBD1; V: TRBV20-1; J: TRBJ2-7; size: .
DNA: TGTGCCAGCAGTACCCTAGCGGGGGGAAGCTCCTACAATGAGCAGTTCTTC; CDR3: CASSTLAGGSSYNEQFF; length: 17; D: TRBD2; V: TRBV6-2/TRBV6-3; J: TRBJ2-1; size: .
DNA: TGCAGCGTTGATCTGGGAGGCGGGGACATGAACACTGAAGCTTTCTTT; CDR3: CSVDLGGGDMNTEAFF; length: 16; D: .; V: TRBV29-1; J: TRBJ1-1; size: few
DNA: TGTGCCAGCAGTCCAACAGGGGGTGGCGACACCGGGGAGCTGTTTTTT; CDR3: CASSPTGGGDTGELFF; length: 16; D: TRBD1; V: TRBV6-1; J: TRBJ2-2; size: few
DNA: TGTGCCAGCAGCCAAGTCAGTAGCAGCGACGAGCAGTACTTC; CDR3: CASSQVSSSDEQYF; length: 14; D: .; V: TRBV3-1; J: TRBJ2-7; size: few
DNA: TGTGCCAGCAGCCCCAAGGCCCCCCTTAGAACGGGGGGGCATGAGACCCAGTACTTC; CDR3: CASSPKAPLRTGGHETQYF; length: 19; D: TRBD2; V: TRBV11-2; J: TRBJ2-5; size: many
DNA: TGCAGTGCTAGTGAAACTGGGCCGGTCGGGACCCAGTACTTC; CDR3: CSASETGPVGTQYF; length: 14; D: .; V: TRBV20-1; J: TRBJ2-5; size: few
DNA: TGTGCCAGCCACAGGGGGCGCAGGGTTCTGGGCACAGATACGCAGTATTTT; CDR3: CASHRGRRVLGTDTQYF; length: 17; D: TRBD1; V: TRBV6-1; J: TRBJ2-3; size: .
DNA: TGTGCCACCAGCAGAGATCTGGGGACTAGCGGCCCCGGGGAGCTGTTTTTT; CDR3: CATSRDLGTSGPGELFF; length: 17; D: TRBD2; V: TRBV15; J: TRBJ2-2; size: few
DNA: TGTGCCATCAGTGACCGAGACAGGGGCGGCCCTGAAGCTTTCTTT; CDR3: CAISDRDRGGPEAFF; length: 15; D: TRBD1; V: TRBV10-3; J: TRBJ1-1; size: .
DNA: TGTGCCAGCAGCCGGGTTAGCGAGGATACGCAGTATTTT; CDR3: CASSRVSEDTQYF; length: 13; D: .; V: TRBV4-2; J: TRBJ2-3; size: few
DNA: TGTGCCAGCAACTTATTCACCGGGGAGCTGTTTTTT; CDR3: CASNLFTGELFF; length: 12; D: .; V: TRBV7-8; J: TRBJ2-2; size: .
DNA: TGTGCCAGCAGCCCAGCCGGGACAGGGGGCCGGTCACCCCTCCACTTT; CDR3: CASSPAGTGGRSPLHF; length: 16; D: TRBD1; V: TRBV12-3/TRBV12-4; J: TRBJ1-6; size: few
DNA: TGTGCCAGCAGTCGACTCGGGACAGGGGTGAACAATGAGCAGTTCTTC; CDR3: CASSRLGTGVNNEQFF; length: 16; D: TRBD1; V: TRBV6-5; J: TRBJ2-1; size: .
DNA: TGTGCCAGCAGTTTATTGGGACCCCGGGATTATAGCAATCAGCCCCAGCATTTT; CDR3: CASSLLGPRDYSNQPQHF; length: 18; D: .; V: TRBV27; J: TRBJ1-5; size: few
DNA: TGCGCCAGCAGCTTGCCCCTAGCGGGAGAAACCGGGGAGCTGTTTTTT; CDR3: CASSLPLAGETGELFF; length: 16; D: TRBD2; V: TRBV5-1; J: TRBJ2-2; size: .
DNA: TGCAGTGCCTACCGGGACAGGGGTCGATTCTATGGCTACACCTTC; CDR3: CSAYRDRGRFYGYTF; length: 15; D: TRBD1; V: TRBV20-1; J: TRBJ1-2; size: few
DNA: TGCGCCAGCAGCTGGCGGACAGGGAAGAACACTGAAGCTTTCTTT; CDR3: CASSWRTGKNTEAFF; length: 15; D: TRBD1; V: TRBV5-1; J: TRBJ1-1; size: few
DNA: TGTGCCAGCAGGGGCTACACCTTC; CDR3: CASRGYTF; length: 8; D: .; V: TRBV7-6; J: TRBJ1-2; size: .
DNA: TGTGCCAGCAGCGGTCTGGCTGCCTCCCTCGGCACAGATACGCAGTATTTT; CDR3: CASSGLAASLGTDTQYF; length: 17; D: .; V: TRBV9; J: TRBJ2-3; size: few
DNA: TGTGCCAGCAGCTTAGCTGAAACCCAAACCTACGAGCAGTACTTC; CDR3: CASSLAETQTYEQYF; length: 15; D: .; V: TRBV7-9; J: TRBJ2-7; size: .
DNA: TGTGCCAGCAGCTTAAGAGGGGGCGGGAGGATGAATGAGCAGTTCTTC; CDR3: CASSLRGGGRMNEQFF; length: 16; D: .; V: TRBV7-9; J: TRBJ2-1; size: few
DNA: TGTGCCAGCAGTAACTTGAGGACTAGCGGTCTTTATGAGCAGTTCTTC; CDR3: CASSNLRTSGLYEQFF; length: 16; D: TRBD2; V: TRBV7-2; J: TRBJ2-1; size: .
DNA: TGTGCCAGCAGCGAGCTGGGGCACCGTACGGAGCAGTACTTC; CDR3: CASSELGHRTEQYF; length: 14; D: .; V: TRBV6-2/TRBV6-3; J: TRBJ2-7; size: .
DNA: TGTGCCAGCAGTTACTCGAAGGCACAGGGGGGCTGGGAAGCTTTCTTT; CDR3: CASSYSKAQGGWEAFF; length: 16; D: TRBD1; V: TRBV6-5; J: TRBJ1-1; size: .
DNA: TGTGCCTGGAGTGTAGCTCGCCACACCGGGGAGCTGTTTTTT; CDR3: CAWSVARHTGELFF; length: 14; D: .; V: TRBV30; J: TRBJ2-2; size: .
DNA: TGCAGTGCGGGGAATAGGGGGCCCGGGGAGCTGTTTTTT; CDR3: CSAGNRGPGELFF; length: 13; D: TRBD1; V: TRBV20-1; J: TRBJ2-2; size: few
DNA: TGTGCCAGCAGTGAAGGAGGTGGAGTTTCACATCAGCCCCAGCATTTT; CDR3: CASSEGGGVSHQPQHF; length: 16; D: .; V: TRBV6-1; J: TRBJ1-5; size: .
DNA: TGTGCCAGCAGTCTAAACGGACCCCATTCACCCCTCCACTTT; CDR3: CASSLNGPHSPLHF; length: 14; D: .; V: TRBV12-3/TRBV12-4; J: TRBJ1-6; size: .
DNA: TGCGCCAGCAGTTGGGGGGCGCGGGAGACCCAGTACTTC; CDR3: CASSWGARETQYF; length: 13; D: .; V: TRBV5-1; J: TRBJ2-5; size: .
DNA: TGTGCCAGCAGTGAAGTAGGTCTCTACGAGCAGTACTTC; CDR3: CASSEVGLYEQYF; length: 13; D: .; V: TRBV25-1; J: TRBJ2-7; size: many
DNA: TGTGCCAGCAGTGGACAGGGTTACCCGAGGACCGGGGAGCTGTTTTTT; CDR3: CASSGQGYPRTGELFF; length: 16; D: TRBD1; V: TRBV12-3/TRBV12-4; J: TRBJ2-2; size: .
DNA: TGTGCCAGCAGCGCAACAGGGGGCCTAAACACCGGGGAGCTGTTTTTT; CDR3: CASSATGGLNTGELFF; length: 16; D: TRBD1; V: TRBV7-9; J: TRBJ2-2; size: few
DNA: TGTGCCAGCAGTAAACTAGCGGGAGTTCTTGAGCAGTACTTC; CDR3: CASSKLAGVLEQYF; length: 14; D: TRBD2; V: TRBV6-2/TRBV6-3; J: TRBJ2-7; size: .
DNA: TGTGCCAGCAGCCAACCCGACAGGGAGGGAAACATTCAGTACTTC; CDR3: CASSQPDREGNIQYF; length: 15; D: .; V: TRBV14; J: TRBJ2-4; size: few
DNA: TGTGCCACCAGTGGGGGCGCGGAGTTTAGCTCCTACAATGAGCAGTTCTTC; CDR3: CATSGGAEFSSYNEQFF; length: 17; D: .; V: TRBV24-1; J: TRBJ2-1; size: .
DNA: TGCGCCAGCAGCTTGGAGGGGGGGGCTCAGCCCCAGCATTTT; CDR3: CASSLEGGAQPQHF; length: 14; D: .; V: TRBV5-1; J: TRBJ1-5; size: .
DNA: TGTGCCAGCAGCCCCGCCAGAAATACGCAGTATTTT; CDR3: CASSPARNTQYF; length: 12; D: .; V: TRBV6-5; J: TRBJ2-3; size: .
DNA: TGCGCCAGCAGACCCCTAGCGGGGCAAGAGACCCAGTACTTC; CDR3: CASRPLAGQETQYF; length: 14; D: TRBD2; V: TRBV5-1; J: TRBJ2-5; size: many
DNA: TGTGCCAGCAGTTCCCGGACAGGGAAACTGTTTGGTGGGGCCAACGTCCTGACTTTC; CDR3: CASSSRTGKLFGGANVLTF; length: 19; D: TRBD1; V: TRBV12-3/TRBV12-4; J: TRBJ2-6; size: .
DNA: TGCAGCGTTGAGCGGACTAGCGGGCAAGGTACGCAGTATTTT; CDR3: CSVERTSGQGTQYF; length: 14; D: TRBD2; V: TRBV29-1; J: TRBJ2-3; size: many
DNA: TGCGCCAGCAGCGGTGGGACATCGCTAGGCTACACCTTC; CDR3: CASSGGTSLGYTF; length: 13; D: .; V: TRBV5-1; J: TRBJ1-2; size: .
DNA: TGTGCCAGCAGCTTAGTGACAGCGTACACAGATACGCAGTATTTT; CDR3: CASSLVTAYTDTQYF; length: 15; D: .; V: TRBV7-2; J: TRBJ2-3; size: few
DNA: TGTGCCAGCAGCCAAGGGACAGGGGGCTACTACGAGCAGTACTTC; CDR3: CASSQGTGGYYEQYF; length: 15; D: TRBD1; V: TRBV3-1; J: TRBJ2-7; size: many
DNA: TGTGCCAGCAGCTCGCCAGGGGACAGGATATACAATGAGCAGTTCTTC; CDR3: CASSSPGDRIYNEQFF; length: 16; D: TRBD1; V: TRBV5-6; J: TRBJ2-1; size: few